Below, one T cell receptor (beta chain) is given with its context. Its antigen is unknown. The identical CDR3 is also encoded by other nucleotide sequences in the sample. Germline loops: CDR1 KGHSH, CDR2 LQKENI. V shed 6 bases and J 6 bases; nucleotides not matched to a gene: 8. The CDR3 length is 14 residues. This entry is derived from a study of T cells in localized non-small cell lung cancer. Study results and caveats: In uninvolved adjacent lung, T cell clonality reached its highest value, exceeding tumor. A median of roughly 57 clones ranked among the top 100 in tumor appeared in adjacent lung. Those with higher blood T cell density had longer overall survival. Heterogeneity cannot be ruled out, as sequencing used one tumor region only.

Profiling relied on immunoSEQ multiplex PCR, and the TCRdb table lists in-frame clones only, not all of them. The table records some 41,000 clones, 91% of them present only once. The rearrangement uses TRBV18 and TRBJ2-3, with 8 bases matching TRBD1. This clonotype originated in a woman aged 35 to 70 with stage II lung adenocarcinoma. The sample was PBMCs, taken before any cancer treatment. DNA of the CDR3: TGTGCCAGCTCCCTCGGACAGGGCGGGGATACGCAGTATTTT. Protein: CASSLGQGGDTQYF.